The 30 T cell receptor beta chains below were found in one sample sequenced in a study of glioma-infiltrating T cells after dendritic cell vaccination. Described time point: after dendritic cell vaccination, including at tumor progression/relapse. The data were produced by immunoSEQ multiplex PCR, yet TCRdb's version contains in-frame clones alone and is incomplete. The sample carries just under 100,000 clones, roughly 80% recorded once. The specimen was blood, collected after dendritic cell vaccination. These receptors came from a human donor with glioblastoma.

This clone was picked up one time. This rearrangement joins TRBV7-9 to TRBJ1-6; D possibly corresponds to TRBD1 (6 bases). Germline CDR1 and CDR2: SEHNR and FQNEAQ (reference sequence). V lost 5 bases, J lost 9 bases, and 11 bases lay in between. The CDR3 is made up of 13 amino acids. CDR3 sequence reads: CASSKGGFSPLHF. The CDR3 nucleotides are TGTGCCAGCAGCAAAGGGGGATTTTCACCCCTCCACTTT.

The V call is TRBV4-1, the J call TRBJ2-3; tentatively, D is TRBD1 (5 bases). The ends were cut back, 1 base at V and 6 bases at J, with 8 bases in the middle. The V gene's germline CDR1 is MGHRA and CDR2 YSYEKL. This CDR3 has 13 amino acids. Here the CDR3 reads CASSQGQPDTQYF. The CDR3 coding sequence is TGCGCCAGCAGCCAAGGACAGCCCGATACGCAGTATTTT.

As DNA, the CDR3 is TGTGCCAGCAGCACCCACACAGGGCGAGTTAACTATGGCTACACCTTC. It encodes CASSTHTGRVNYGYTF. This chain joins TRBV7-9 and TRBJ1-2; D possibly corresponds to TRBD1 (6 bases). The CDR3 sequence is 16 residues long. Germline lookup yields CDR1 SEHNR and CDR2 FQNEAQ (reference sequence). Trimming removed 5 bases from V and 1 base from J, with 17 bases in between.

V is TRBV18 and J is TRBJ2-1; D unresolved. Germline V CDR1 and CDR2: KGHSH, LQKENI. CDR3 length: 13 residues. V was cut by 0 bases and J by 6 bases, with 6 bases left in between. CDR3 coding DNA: TGTGCCAGCTCACCACCACAGCCCAATGAGCAGTTCTTC. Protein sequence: CASSPPQPNEQFF.

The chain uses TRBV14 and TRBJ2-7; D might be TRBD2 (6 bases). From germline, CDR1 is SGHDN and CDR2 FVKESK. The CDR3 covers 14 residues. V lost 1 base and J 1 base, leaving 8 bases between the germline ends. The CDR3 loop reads CASSQGAGSYEQYF. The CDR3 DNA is TGTGCCAGCAGCCAAGGGGCGGGATCCTACGAGCAGTACTTC.

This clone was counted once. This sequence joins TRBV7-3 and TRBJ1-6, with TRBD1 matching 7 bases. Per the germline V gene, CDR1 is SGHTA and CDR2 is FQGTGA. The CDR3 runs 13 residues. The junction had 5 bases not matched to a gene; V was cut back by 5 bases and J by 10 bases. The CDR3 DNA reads TGTGCCAGCAGCCTCCAGGGGGACTCACCCCTCCACTTT. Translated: CASSLQGDSPLHF.

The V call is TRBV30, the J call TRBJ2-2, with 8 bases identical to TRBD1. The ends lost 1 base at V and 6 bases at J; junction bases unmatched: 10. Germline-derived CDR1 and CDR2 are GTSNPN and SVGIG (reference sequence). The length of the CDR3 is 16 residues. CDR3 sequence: CAWSGRQGKRAGELFF. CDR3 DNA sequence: TGTGCCTGGAGTGGTAGACAGGGGAAGCGGGCCGGGGAGCTGTTTTTT.

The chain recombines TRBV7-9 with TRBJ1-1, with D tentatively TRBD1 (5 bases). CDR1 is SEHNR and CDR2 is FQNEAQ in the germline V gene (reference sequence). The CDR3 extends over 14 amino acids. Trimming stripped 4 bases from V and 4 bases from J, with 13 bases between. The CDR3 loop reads CASSYQQGSTEAFF. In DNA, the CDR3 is TGTGCCAGCAGCTACCAGCAGGGCAGCACTGAAGCTTTCTTT.

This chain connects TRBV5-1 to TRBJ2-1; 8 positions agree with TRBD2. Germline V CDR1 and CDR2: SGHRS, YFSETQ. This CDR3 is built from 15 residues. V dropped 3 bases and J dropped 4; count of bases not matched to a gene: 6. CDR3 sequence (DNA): TGCGCCAGCAGCTCCAGCGGGGGAATTTACAATGAGCAGTTCTTC. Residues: CASSSSGGIYNEQFF.

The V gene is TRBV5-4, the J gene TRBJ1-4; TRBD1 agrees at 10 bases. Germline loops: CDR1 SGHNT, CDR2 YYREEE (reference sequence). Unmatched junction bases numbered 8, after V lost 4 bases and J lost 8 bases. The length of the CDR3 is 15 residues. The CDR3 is CASSTGTGVKEKLFF. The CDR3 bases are TGTGCCAGCAGCACCGGGACAGGGGTAAAAGAAAAACTGTTTTTT.

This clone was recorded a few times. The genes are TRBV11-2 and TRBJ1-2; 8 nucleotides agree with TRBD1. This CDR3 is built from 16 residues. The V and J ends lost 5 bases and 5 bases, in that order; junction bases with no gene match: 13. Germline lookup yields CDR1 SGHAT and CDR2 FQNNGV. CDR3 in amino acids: CASSRYSQGAPYGYTF. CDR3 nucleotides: TGTGCCAGCAGCCGCTATTCTCAGGGGGCTCCTTATGGCTACACCTTC. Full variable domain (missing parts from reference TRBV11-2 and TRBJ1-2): EAGVAQSPRYKIIEKRQSVAFWCNPISGHATLYWYQQILGQGPKLLIQFQNNGVVDDSQLPKDRFSAERLKGVDSTLKIQPAKLEDSAVYLCASSRYSQGAPYGYTFGSGTRLTVV.

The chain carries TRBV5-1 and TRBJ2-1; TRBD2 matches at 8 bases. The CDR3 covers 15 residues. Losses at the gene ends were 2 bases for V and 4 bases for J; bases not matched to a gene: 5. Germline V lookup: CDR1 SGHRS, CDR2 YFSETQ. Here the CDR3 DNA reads TGCGCCAGCAGCTTTCTTAGCGGGACTTACAATGAGCAGTTCTTC. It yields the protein CASSFLSGTYNEQFF.

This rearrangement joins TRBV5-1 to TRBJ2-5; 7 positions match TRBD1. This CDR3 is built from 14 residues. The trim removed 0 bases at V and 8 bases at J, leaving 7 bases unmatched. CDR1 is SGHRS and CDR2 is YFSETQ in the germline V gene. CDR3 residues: CASSLVGDSLTQYF. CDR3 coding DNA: TGCGCCAGCAGCTTGGTAGGGGACAGCCTTACCCAGTACTTC.

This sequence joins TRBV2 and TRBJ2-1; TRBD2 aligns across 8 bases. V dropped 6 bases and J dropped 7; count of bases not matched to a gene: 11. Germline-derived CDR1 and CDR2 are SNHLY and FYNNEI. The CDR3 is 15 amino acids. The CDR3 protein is CASSETGLGLNEQFF. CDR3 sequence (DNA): TGTGCCAGCAGCGAGACGGGACTAGGTCTGAATGAGCAGTTCTTC.

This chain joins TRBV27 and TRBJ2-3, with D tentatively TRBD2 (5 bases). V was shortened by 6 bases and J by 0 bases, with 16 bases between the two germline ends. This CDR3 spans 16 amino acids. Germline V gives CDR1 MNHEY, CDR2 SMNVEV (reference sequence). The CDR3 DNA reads TGTGCCAGCAGAAGTAGGGCGGGTAAAAGCACAGATACGCAGTATTTT. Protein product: CASRSRAGKSTDTQYF.

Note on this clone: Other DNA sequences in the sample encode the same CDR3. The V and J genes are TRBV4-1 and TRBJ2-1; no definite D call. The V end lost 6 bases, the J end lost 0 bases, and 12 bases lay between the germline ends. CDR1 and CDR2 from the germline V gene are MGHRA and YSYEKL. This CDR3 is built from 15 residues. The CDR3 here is CASSPIMSSYNEQFF. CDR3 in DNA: TGCGCCAGCAGTCCAATAATGAGCTCCTACAATGAGCAGTTCTTC.

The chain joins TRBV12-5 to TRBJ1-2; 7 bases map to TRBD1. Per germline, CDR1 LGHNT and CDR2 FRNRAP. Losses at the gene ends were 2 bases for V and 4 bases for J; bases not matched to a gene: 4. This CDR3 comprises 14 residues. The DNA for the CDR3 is TGTGCTAGTGGTTTGTACTGGGACAGCTATGGCTACACCTTC. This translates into CASGLYWDSYGYTF.

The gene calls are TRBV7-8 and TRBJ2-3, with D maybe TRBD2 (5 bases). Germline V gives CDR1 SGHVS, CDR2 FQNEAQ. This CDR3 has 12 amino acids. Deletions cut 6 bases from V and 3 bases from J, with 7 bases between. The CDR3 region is CASRDSTDTQYF. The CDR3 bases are TGTGCCAGCAGGGACTCAACAGATACGCAGTATTTT.

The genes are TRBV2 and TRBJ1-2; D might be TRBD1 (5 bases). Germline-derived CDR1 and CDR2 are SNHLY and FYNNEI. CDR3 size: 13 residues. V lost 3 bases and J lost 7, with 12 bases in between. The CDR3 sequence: CASSETRGFGYTF. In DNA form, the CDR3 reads TGTGCCAGCAGTGAGACGCGGGGGTTTGGCTACACCTTC.

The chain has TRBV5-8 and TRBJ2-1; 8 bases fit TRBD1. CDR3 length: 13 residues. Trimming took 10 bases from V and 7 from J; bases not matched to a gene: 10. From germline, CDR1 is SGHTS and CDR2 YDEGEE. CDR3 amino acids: CAARRRTGNEQFF. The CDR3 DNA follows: TGTGCCGCGCGGAGGAGGACAGGGAATGAGCAGTTCTTC.

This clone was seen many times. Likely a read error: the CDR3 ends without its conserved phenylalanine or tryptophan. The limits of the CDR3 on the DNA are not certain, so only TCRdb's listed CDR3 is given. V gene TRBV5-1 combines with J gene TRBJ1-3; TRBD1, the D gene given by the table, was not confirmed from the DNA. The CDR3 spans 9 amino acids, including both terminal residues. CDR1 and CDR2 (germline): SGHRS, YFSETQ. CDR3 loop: CASSLDRGG.

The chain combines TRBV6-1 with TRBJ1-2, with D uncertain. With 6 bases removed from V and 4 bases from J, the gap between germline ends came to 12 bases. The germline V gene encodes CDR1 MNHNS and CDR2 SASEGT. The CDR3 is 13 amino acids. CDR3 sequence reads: CASSLDPVYGYTF. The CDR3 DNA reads TGTGCCAGCAGCCTTGATCCGGTCTATGGCTACACCTTC.

As DNA, the CDR3 is TGTGCCAGCAGTTACCAAGTAGGGGGTAACTATGGCTACACCTTC. This sequence encodes CASSYQVGGNYGYTF. J is TRBJ1-2 and V is TRBV6-5, with D possibly being TRBD1 (6 bases). V lost 2 bases to trimming and J lost 1 base, with 11 bases between them. There are 15 residues in the CDR3. Germline assignment: CDR1 MNHEY and CDR2 SVGAGI.

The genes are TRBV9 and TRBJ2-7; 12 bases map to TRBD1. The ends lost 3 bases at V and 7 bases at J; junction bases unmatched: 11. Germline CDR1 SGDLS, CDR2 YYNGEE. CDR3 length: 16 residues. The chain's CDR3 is CASSEGAGTGGREQYF. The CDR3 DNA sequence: TGTGCCAGCAGCGAGGGTGCCGGGACAGGGGGCCGGGAGCAGTACTTC. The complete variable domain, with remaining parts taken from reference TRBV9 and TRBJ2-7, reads DSGVTQTPKHLITATGQRVTLRCSPRSGDLSVYWYQQSLDQGLQFLIQYYNGEERAKGNILERFSAQQFPDLHSELNLSSLELGDSALYFCASSEGAGTGGREQYFGPGTRLTVT.

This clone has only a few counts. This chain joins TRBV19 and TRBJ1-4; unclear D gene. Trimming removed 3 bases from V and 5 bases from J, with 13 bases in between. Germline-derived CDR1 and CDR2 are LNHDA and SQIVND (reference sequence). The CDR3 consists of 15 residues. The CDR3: CASSISGLGNEKLFF. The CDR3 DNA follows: TGTGCCAGTAGTATCTCCGGCCTAGGAAATGAAAAACTGTTTTTT.

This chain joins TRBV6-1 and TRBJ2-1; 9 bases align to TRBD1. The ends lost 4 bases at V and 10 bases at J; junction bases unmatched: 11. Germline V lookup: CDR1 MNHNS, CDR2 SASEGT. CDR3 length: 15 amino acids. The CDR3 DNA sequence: TGTGCCAGCAGTGTCGACAGGGGGGGTCACATGGAGCAGTTCTTC. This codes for CASSVDRGGHMEQFF.

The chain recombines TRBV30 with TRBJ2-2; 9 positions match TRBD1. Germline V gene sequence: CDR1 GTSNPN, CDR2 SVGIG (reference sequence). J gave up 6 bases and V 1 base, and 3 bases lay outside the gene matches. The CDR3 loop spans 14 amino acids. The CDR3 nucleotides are TGTGCCTGGAGTGGACGACAGGGGGCCGGGGAGCTGTTTTTT. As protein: CAWSGRQGAGELFF.

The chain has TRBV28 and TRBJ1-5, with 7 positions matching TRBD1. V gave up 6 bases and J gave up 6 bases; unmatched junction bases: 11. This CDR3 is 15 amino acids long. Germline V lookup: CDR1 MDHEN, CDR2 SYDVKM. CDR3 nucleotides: TGTGCCAGCAGGACAGGGATTTTGAAAAGTCAGCCCCAGCATTTT. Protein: CASRTGILKSQPQHF.

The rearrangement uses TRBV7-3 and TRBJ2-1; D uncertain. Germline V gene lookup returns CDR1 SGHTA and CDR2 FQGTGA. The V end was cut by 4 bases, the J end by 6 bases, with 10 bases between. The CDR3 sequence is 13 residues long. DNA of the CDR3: TGTGCCAGCAGCTCCCCTATATCCAATGAGCAGTTCTTC. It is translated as CASSSPISNEQFF.

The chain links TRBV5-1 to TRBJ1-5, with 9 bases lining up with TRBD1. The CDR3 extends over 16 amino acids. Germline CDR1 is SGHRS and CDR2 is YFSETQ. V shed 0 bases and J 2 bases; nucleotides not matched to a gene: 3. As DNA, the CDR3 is TGCGCCAGCAGCTTGGCGGGACAGGGACGCAATCAGCCCCAGCATTTT. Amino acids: CASSLAGQGRNQPQHF.